This T cell receptor (beta chain) emerged from a study of neurological immune-mediated disorders. MiXCR, applied by TCRdb to the 5' RACE reads, yields one record per CDR3 protein. The sample consists of around 53,000 distinct CDR3 sequences, roughly 4.3% of them appearing once. The CDR3 is 13 amino acids. The germline gives CDR1 SGHTA, CDR2 FQGNSA. This clonotype has ten or more counts. An end of the junction differs from the germline gene, which may be a read error. Sample: PBMCs. This chain links TRBV7-2 with TRBJ1-1, with D uncertain. The receptor comes from a man between 45 and 60 years old with multiple sclerosis. The CDR3 region is CASSLVLQSASLF. In nucleotides, the CDR3 is TGTGCCAGCAGCTTAGTATTGCAGTCTGCCTCTCTCTTT.